This T cell receptor beta chain was retrieved from a study of blood T cells in healthy people across ages. This clonotype was seen more than once but under ten times. Looked up from germline, CDR1 is MNHNS and CDR2 is SASEGT. CDR3 size: 11 residues. The V end lost 7 bases, the J end lost 6 bases, and 8 bases lay between the germline ends. The use of a sample-barcoded 5' primer and a J-beta primer mix characterized a second PCR of about 6 to 11 cycles. TCRdb recomputed calls from the 5' RACE reads with MiXCR, one row per CDR3 protein. This repertoire shows 700,000 or so distinct CDR3 sequences, 40% to 45% found once; its top ten account for 25% to 35%.

This TCR was sampled from a man aged 80 or over in good health. Sequencing used blood. The chain joins TRBV6-1 to TRBJ2-3, with no clear D. CDR3 residues: CASKTSDTQYF. CDR3 DNA: TGTGCCAGCAAGACTTCGGATACGCAGTATTTT.